This T cell receptor beta chain was profiled in a study of response to subunit inactivated influenza vaccine. Concerning this clonotype: Antigen unknown.

TCRdb called the RT-PCR reads again in MiXCR, with one record for every CDR3 protein. Found here are 150,000 to 200,000 distinct CDR3 sequences, around a tenth of them singletons; the top ten hold 35% to 40%. The ends were cut back, 8 bases at V and 0 bases at J, with 6 bases in the middle. The CDR3 spans 12 residues. The germline V gene encodes CDR1 WSHSY and CDR2 SAAADI. Study-level findings and limits: With each seasonal influenza vaccination, the authors suggested, few new T cells are recruited.

The clonotype originates from a man aged 45 to 70 who received an inactivated influenza vaccine. The V gene is TRBV10-2, the J gene TRBJ2-3, with D unresolved. The material sequenced was CD8+ T cells sorted from PBMCs, taken around 25 months after vaccination. The DNA of the CDR3 is TGCGCCAGCGGGATTAGCACAGATACGCAGTATTTT. It is translated as CASGISTDTQYF.